These 25 T cell receptor beta chains were all obtained from the same sample, sequenced in a study of blood T cell repertoires in COVID-19. Produced via immunoSEQ multiplex PCR; TCRdb's table is partial and in-frame only. The table records about 170,000 clones, 83% of them present only once. Sequenced input: PBMCs or T cells enriched from blood (not recorded which). Receptors originate from a woman aged 45-65 years who had recovered from COVID-19.

The rearrangement uses TRBV6-5 and TRBJ1-4; D possibly corresponds to TRBD1 (5 bases). Germline assignment: CDR1 MNHEY and CDR2 SVGAGI. CDR3 length: 13 amino acids. Trimming cost V 7 bases and J 5 bases, with 11 bases left between them. Here the CDR3 DNA reads TGTGCCAGCATGGCGGGACGGAATGAAAAACTGTTTTTT. This encodes CASMAGRNEKLFF.

The sample holds one count of this clone. J is TRBJ1-6 and V is TRBV7-3; TRBD1 matches 7 bases. The J segment lost 6 bases and the V segment lost 5 bases, leaving 4 bases of the junction unmatched. CDR3 length: 14 amino acids. Germline CDR1 and CDR2: SGHTA and FQGTGA. CDR3: CASSPGDSNSPLHF. The CDR3, as DNA: TGTGCCAGCAGCCCAGGGGACAGTAATTCACCCCTCCACTTT.

The chain recombines TRBV19 with TRBJ2-7, with TRBD1 matching 9 bases. The V gene's germline CDR1 is LNHDA and CDR2 SQIVND (reference sequence). The junction had 4 bases not matched to a gene; V was cut back by 5 bases and J by 2 bases. The CDR3 has 14 amino acids. The CDR3 coding sequence is TGTGCCAGTAGTGTGGGACAGGGCCCCTACGAGCAGTACGTC. It codes for CASSVGQGPYEQYV.

The CDR3 DNA sequence: TGTGCCAGCAGCTTGGCCCCCGGGACAGCCACCTACAATGAGCAGTTCTTC. This gives the protein CASSLAPGTATYNEQFF. This chain uses TRBV5-6 with TRBJ2-1; 7 bases line up with TRBD1. Germline V gives CDR1 SGHDT, CDR2 YYEEEE. The trim removed 0 bases at V and 2 bases at J, leaving 8 bases unmatched. The CDR3 is made up of 17 amino acids.

The rearrangement uses TRBV11-3 and TRBJ1-1, with 7 bases that match TRBD1. Germline CDR1 SGHNT, CDR2 YENEEA. The ends lost 5 bases at V and 1 base at J; junction bases unmatched: 4. The CDR3 is 14 amino acids. CDR3 region: CASSPGQENTEAFF. As DNA, the CDR3 is TGTGCCAGCAGCCCCGGACAGGAGAACACTGAAGCTTTCTTT.

This chain links TRBV11-2 with TRBJ1-2, with no clear D. The CDR3 sequence is 13 residues long. In germline, CDR1 is SGHAT, CDR2 FQNNGV. With 2 bases removed from V and 8 bases from J, the gap between germline ends came to 12 bases. CDR3 coding DNA: TGTGCCAGCAGCTTACGAACAGTAGACGGCTACACCTTC. Amino acid sequence: CASSLRTVDGYTF.

The V and J genes are TRBV2 and TRBJ2-5, with TRBD2 matching over 11 bases. The germline CDR1 and CDR2 sequences are SNHLY and FYNNEI. With 5 bases clipped from V and 4 bases from J, the junction kept 6 bases outside the gene matches. CDR3 length: 15 residues. DNA for the CDR3: TGTGCCAGCAGTCGGACTCTAGCGGGGGGAGAGACCCAGTACTTC. Its protein product is CASSRTLAGGETQYF.

In DNA, the CDR3 is TGTGCCAGCAGTTACGGGACTATCTCTGGAAACACCATATATTTT. This translates into CASSYGTISGNTIYF. The chain is built from TRBV5-6 and TRBJ1-3; a possible D gene is TRBD1 (5 bases). CDR1 is SGHDT and CDR2 is YYEEEE in the germline V gene. The CDR3 spans 15 residues. Trimming left V 5 bases short and J 0 bases short, with 12 bases between.

The chain joins TRBV5-4 to TRBJ2-5, with a weak D call TRBD1 (6 bases). From germline, CDR1 is SGHNT and CDR2 YYREEE (reference sequence). This CDR3 region has 15 residues. The V and J ends lost 1 base and 1 base respectively, with 11 bases between them. CDR3 bases: TGTGCCAGCAGCTTGACAGGGAGTTCCCAAGAGACCCAGTACTTC. It yields the protein CASSLTGSSQETQYF.

The chain's CDR3 is CASSIPPVGDTEAFF. The CDR3, as DNA: TGTGCCAGTAGTATCCCCCCCGTAGGGGACACTGAAGCTTTCTTT. The chain joins TRBV19 to TRBJ1-1; D may be TRBD1 (5 bases). This CDR3 spans 15 amino acids. Trimming took off 3 bases at V and 3 bases at J, with 14 bases between the two ends. Germline CDR1 reads LNHDA; CDR2 reads SQIVND (reference sequence).

The V gene is TRBV11-3, the J gene TRBJ1-2; perhaps TRBD1 as D (5 bases). Trimming stripped 0 bases from V and 4 bases from J, with 15 bases between. CDR1 and CDR2 from the germline V gene are SGHNT and YENEEA. This CDR3 has 16 residues. The CDR3 region is CASSLDAGRTVYGYTF. The CDR3 DNA is TGTGCCAGCAGCTTAGATGCGGGACGGACCGTCTATGGCTACACCTTC.

The chain employs TRBV28 and TRBJ2-7; D may be TRBD1 (5 bases). The CDR3 is 16 residues long. With 1 base removed from V and 3 bases from J, the gap between germline ends came to 16 bases. Germline assignment: CDR1 MDHEN and CDR2 SYDVKM. Written as DNA, the CDR3 is TGTGCCAGCAGTTTATCCAACAGGTTTCAGTACTACGAGCAGTACGTC. This codes for CASSLSNRFQYYEQYV.

CDR3 residues: CAWRRERDSSSPYGYTF. Here the CDR3 DNA reads TGTGCCTGGAGGAGGGAACGGGACAGCTCTTCTCCCTATGGCTACACCTTC. This chain connects TRBV30 to TRBJ1-2, with 7 bases aligning to TRBD1. Germline lookup yields CDR1 GTSNPN and CDR2 SVGIG (reference sequence). After removal of 3 bases from V and 4 bases from J, the junction contained 17 bases not matched to a gene. The CDR3 extends over 17 amino acids.

This clone has a count of ten or more. This rearrangement joins TRBV5-5 to TRBJ1-2, with D maybe TRBD1 (5 bases). CDR3 size: 13 residues. In germline, CDR1 is SGHKS, CDR2 YYEKEE (reference sequence). Trimming removed 3 bases from V and 8 bases from J, with 14 bases in between. CDR3 in amino acids: CASSSPGLPGYTF. As DNA, the CDR3 is TGTGCCAGCAGCTCTCCAGGGCTACCGGGCTACACCTTC.

The V gene is TRBV12-3 or TRBV12-4, the J gene TRBJ1-1; D may be TRBD1 (6 bases). The CDR3 spans 13 residues. V lost 8 bases and J 6 bases, leaving 16 bases between the germline ends. CDR3 amino acids: CASHAGGAAEAFF. CDR3 coding DNA: TGTGCCAGCCATGCCGGGGGGGCCGCTGAAGCTTTCTTT.

The genes are TRBV2 and TRBJ1-5; D is possibly TRBD1 (6 bases). Trimming stripped 8 bases from V and 2 bases from J, with 7 bases between. The CDR3 is 12 residues long. In germline, CDR1 is SNHLY, CDR2 FYNNEI. CDR3 sequence (DNA): TGTGCCAGCGAGGGGGGCAATCAGCCCCAGCATTTT. This sequence encodes CASEGGNQPQHF.

V is TRBV5-1 and J is TRBJ1-2; possible D gene TRBD1, 5 bases. V lost 7 bases and J 4 bases, leaving 14 bases between the germline ends. Germline loops: CDR1 SGHRS, CDR2 YFSETQ. The CDR3 length is 13 residues. The CDR3 spells CASPDPTAYGYTF. DNA of the CDR3: TGCGCCAGCCCCGACCCGACAGCCTATGGCTACACCTTC. Based on the CDR3 plus reference TRBV5-1 and TRBJ1-2, the full variable domain is KAGVTQTPRYLIKTRGQQVTLSCSPISGHRSVSWYQQTPGQGLQFLFEYFSETQRNKGNFPGRFSGRQFSNSRSEMNVSTLELGDSALYLCASPDPTAYGYTFGSGTRLTVV.

V usage is TRBV3-1 (or the pseudogene TRBV3-2) and J usage is TRBJ1-1; 7 positions agree with TRBD1. Germline CDR1 is LGHDT and CDR2 is YNNKEL (reference sequence). Trimming at V came to 4 bases and at J to 6 bases, leaving 11 bases not matched to a gene. This CDR3 spans 15 amino acids. CDR3 residues: CASSRVIQGPAEAFF. CDR3 in DNA: TGTGCCAGCAGCCGCGTCATACAGGGGCCCGCTGAAGCTTTCTTT.

The chain is built from TRBV3-1 (or the pseudogene TRBV3-2) and TRBJ2-1, with a weak D call TRBD2 (6 bases). Trimming shortened V by 0 bases and J by 3 bases, and 12 bases separated the two germline ends. Germline V gene data show CDR1 as LGHDT and CDR2 as YNNKEL (reference sequence). The CDR3 runs 16 residues. The CDR3 spells CASSQERLALYNEQFF. The DNA of the CDR3 is TGTGCCAGCAGCCAAGAACGGCTAGCGCTCTACAATGAGCAGTTCTTC.

There are a few counts of this clone. The rearrangement uses TRBV6-5 and TRBJ1-4; D call uncertain. Trimming shortened V by 4 bases and J by 8 bases, and 11 bases separated the two germline ends. This CDR3 is built from 13 residues. In germline, CDR1 is MNHEY, CDR2 SVGAGI. CDR3 in DNA: TGTGCCAGCAGTTCTACGAGAAGAGAAAAACTGTTTTTT. Its translation: CASSSTRREKLFF.

This sequence joins TRBV4-1 and TRBJ1-1; D is undetermined. CDR3 length equals 14 residues. Germline V gives CDR1 MGHRA, CDR2 YSYEKL. Trimming took off 6 bases at V and 1 base at J, with 12 bases between the two ends. CDR3 DNA: TGCGCCAGCAGACCCACGGGGTCGAACACTGAAGCTTTCTTT. As protein: CASRPTGSNTEAFF.

J is TRBJ2-1 and V is TRBV25-1; TRBD2 aligns across 9 bases. CDR1 and CDR2 from the germline V gene are MGHDK and SYGVNS. The CDR3 consists of 13 residues. Trimming cost V 9 bases and J 12 bases; bases outside gene matches: 12. CDR3 DNA sequence: TGTGCCAGTCGGGAGGCGGGGGGGCTATGGCAGTTCTTC. Residues: CASREAGGLWQFF. Full variable domain (rest looked up from reference TRBV25-1 and TRBJ2-1): EADIYQTPRYLVIGTGKKITLECSQTMGHDKMYWYQQDPGMELHLIHYSYGVNSTEKGDLSSESTVSRIRTEHFPLTLESARPSHTSQYLCASREAGGLWQFFGPGTRLTVL.

The chain combines TRBV7-3 with TRBJ2-1, with 9 bases identical to TRBD1. Losses at the gene ends were 4 bases for V and 6 bases for J; bases not matched to a gene: 10. Germline V CDR1 and CDR2: SGHTA, FQGTGA. The CDR3 runs 16 residues. CDR3 coding DNA: TGTGCCAGCAGCTCTTTTGTGGGACAGGGTGTCAATGAGCAGTTCTTC. As protein: CASSSFVGQGVNEQFF. Full variable domain (missing parts from reference TRBV7-3 and TRBJ2-1): GAGVSQTPSNKVTEKGKYVELRCDPISGHTALYWYRQSLGQGPEFLIYFQGTGAADDSGLPNDRFFAVRPEGSVSTLKIQRTERGDSAVYLCASSSFVGQGVNEQFFGPGTRLTVL.

This clone showed up just a few times. This sequence joins TRBV5-1 and TRBJ1-5; D not certain. The V gene lost 4 bases and the J gene lost 0 bases, with 11 bases spanning the gap. CDR1 is SGHRS, CDR2 YFSETQ, per germline. The CDR3 runs 15 residues. DNA of the CDR3: TGCGCCAGCAGCCCCGGAGACCTTAGCAATCAGCCCCAGCATTTT. Protein: CASSPGDLSNQPQHF. The full variable domain, with the rest looked up from reference TRBV5-1 and TRBJ1-5, is KAGVTQTPRYLIKTRGQQVTLSCSPISGHRSVSWYQQTPGQGLQFLFEYFSETQRNKGNFPGRFSGRQFSNSRSEMNVSTLELGDSALYLCASSPGDLSNQPQHFGDGTRLSIL.

The chain is built from TRBV10-3 and TRBJ2-2; TRBD2 aligns across 7 bases. V gave up 8 bases and J gave up 4 bases; unmatched junction bases: 7. CDR3 length: 14 residues. Germline CDR1 ENHRY, CDR2 SYGVKD. The chain's CDR3 is CAISGGGSTGELFF. CDR3 nucleotides: TGTGCCATCTCCGGGGGAGGGAGCACCGGGGAGCTGTTTTTT.